This T cell receptor beta chain comes out of a study of cytomegalovirus exposure and HLA in healthy donors (TCRdb year 2017). For context, the study as a whole: An earlier analysis of several hundred of the donors reported approximately 300 Gb of sequence data and 100 million to 140 million unique TCR beta sequences from about 179 million T cells. Among roughly 400 genotyped donors of the cohort, an average of approximately 240,000 unique TCR beta nucleotide sequences was sequenced per donor, of which 15% to 20% were non-productive. Donor age, sex, ethnicity and CMV serostatus were compiled alongside the repertoire data. An early release covering approximately 600 HLA-typed donors comprised 250 to 350 gigabases of sequencing data and around 85 million unique TCR sequences. In the later analysis, no new phenotypic data were used to find candidate immune exposures; instead, reliance was placed on TCR beta sequences and their occurrence across donors. The study aimed to test whether cataloging public T cell receptors could reveal signatures of past pathogen exposure. The number of typed donors differed by locus: roughly 629-640 for A, B, C, DRB1 and DQB1; roughly 510 for DQA1; 606 for DPA1; and roughly 490 for DPB1. To predict cytomegalovirus infection status, the study brought together high-throughput TCR immunosequencing, statistical association of individual TCRs with disease status, and machine learning. Of the 398 genotyped donors, 75% to 85% were placed in the genetic ancestry cluster associated with self-reported Caucasian donors. Both class I and class II loci were covered by HLA typing, at four-digit resolution. Four or five DR-DQ haplotypes were treated as single units for association and clustering because of strong linkage in the cohort. In an earlier analysis of several hundred of the donors, high-throughput TCR beta sequencing was used to judge whether each TCR beta V gene segment behaved as functional or pseudogenic. The study profiled the T cell repertoires of fewer than 850 subjects by immunosequencing and related them to cytomegalovirus serostatus. All discovery cohort repertoires had been generated on a single sequencing platform. A separate validation cohort of 100 to 150 different subjects was used in addition to the approximately 610-subject first cohort. A later analysis re-examined previously published TCR beta repertoires from more than 650 donors and added high-resolution HLA genotyping to investigate patterns of TCR occurrence. Genome-wide SNP genotypes for about 65% of the 666 donors were used in a later genetic analysis, which treated that subset as a discovery cohort.

Points the paper makes about the study in general: In vitro tests confirmed that a few of the cytomegalovirus-associated TCR beta chains recognize cytomegalovirus antigens. A later analysis found that TCR association rates varied across HLA loci, with DRB1 alleles showing the most associated TCRs and HLA-C alleles the fewest. A further reported finding was that TCR beta sequences accurately predicted the HLA-A and HLA-B alleles for most subjects in the first cohort. A group of highly shared sequence variants was considered likely to be a technical artifact of the sequencing pipeline. An earlier analysis of several hundred of the donors showed that most TCR beta V segments appeared in productive rearrangements either about 90% or about 30% of the time, which broadly matched IMGT annotations. Strong co-occurrence of HLA alleles, especially DR and DQ, made assigning TCR associations to individual alleles difficult. In the study, some 160 TCR beta chains were listed as associated with cytomegalovirus. Across donors, most TCR sequences were observed very rarely, whereas some public TCRs were present in many individuals. A later genetic analysis reported fewer N-insertions in productive TCRs among donors in an Asian-associated ancestry cluster than the roughly 690-donor mean. Because HLA typing was unavailable for some donors at each locus, only the typed subset was used in association tests. Linkage disequilibrium might explain the correlated functional status among segregating V segments, but an unknown experimental factor could not be ruled out. At a false discovery rate of 0.05, a later analysis linked about 16,000 TCR beta sequences to specific HLA alleles. The authors suggested that the approach could potentially be generalized to other disease states and immunological phenotypes. An association between a missense DCLRE1C variant and V-gene and J-gene trimming of TCR beta chains was found in a later genetic analysis and replicated in an independent cohort. According to a later analysis, parvovirus B19, influenza, CMV and Epstein-Barr virus appeared linked to several top co-occurrence clusters. In both the original and validation cohorts, the classifier was reported to diagnose cytomegalovirus status with high specificity and sensitivity. Most CMV-associated TCR beta chains appeared to be HLA-restricted in a later analysis, and the HLA associations seemed to be driven largely by CMV exposure. Some IMGT-functional V segments, including TRBV6-2 and TRBV6-3, could not be distinguished by the 87-base-pair reads and were therefore excluded. Sequencing depth was assumed to be roughly uniform across donors in the presence/absence analyses, though that assumption may not hold. Over 15 rarely observed V segments, including chromosome 9 orphons, were excluded from the earlier analysis of about 500 of the donors because counts were too low. CMV serostatus was the only immune exposure information available for the cohort. The cohort was sequenced for TCR beta chains only, and without alpha or paired-chain data the features that could be detected were limited. A later analysis found that HLA-associated TCR beta chains were more clonally expanded and had lower generation probabilities than equally common non-associated chains.

Comments on this clone: Its target antigen remains unknown.

The cohort was made up of under 800 healthy bone marrow donors. At the time of sampling, every cohort member was nominally healthy, though immune exposures that went unrecorded were likely present. The donor tested CMV seronegative and was one of the 352 seronegative cohort members. A peripheral blood sample was collected from each donor, and TCR beta sequencing was performed on peripheral blood mononuclear cells. The Qiagen DNeasy Blood Extraction Kit was used to extract genomic DNA from the blood cell samples. V and J are trimmed by 5 bases and 5 bases, and the gene matches miss 13 bases of the junction. Sequences SGHTA (CDR1) and FQGTGA (CDR2) are obtained from the germline V gene. The CDR3 contains 16 residues, cysteine and phenylalanine counted. Of all the DNA, just the CDR3 is kept, 48 bases in frame from base 1. The protocol used for the library was the immunoSEQ multiplex PCR assay. For the multiplex PCR, a mixture combining 60 forward primers for TCR Vbeta segments and 13 reverse primers for TCR Jbeta segments was used. The CDR3 region of rearranged TCR beta genes was amplified from genomic DNA by a multiplex PCR assay. The Illumina HiSeq System was used to sequence the amplified TCR beta libraries as 87-base-pair reads. The source study handled its data this way. Across the roughly 670 repertoires, a later analysis counted roughly 77 million unique TCR beta chains, around 11 million of which were shared by at least two donors. Raw reads were error-corrected and collapsed into unique sequences by a nearest-neighbor algorithm in which closely related sequences were merged to remove PCR and sequencing errors. Alignment of CDR3 sequences to IMGT reference sequences was used to assign V, D and J gene segments. For a sequence to be retained, at least a six-nucleotide match to both a V gene segment and a J gene segment was required. A rearrangement counted as productive if the CDR3 had no stop codons and remained in frame with V and J, and every other rearrangement counted as non-productive. CDR3 was defined according to IMGT convention as the region running from the second conserved V-encoded cysteine to the conserved J-encoded phenylalanine. The earlier analysis of about 500 of the donors excluded sequences that lacked an unambiguous match to a single V gene segment. An earlier analysis of approximately 590 of the donors classified V segments as functional when productive rearrangements were above 56.7% and as segregating when the standard deviation between donors was above 5%. To diagnose cytomegalovirus status from the catalog of TCR beta chain sequences, a statistical classification framework was built. In a later analysis, TCR nucleotide sequences were compared against IMGT/GENE-DB human TR gene sequences so that V and J genes could be assigned. In a later analysis, CDR3 sequences and most-parsimonious VDJ recombination scenarios were assigned using the TCRdist pipeline. In a later analysis, every TCR beta chain was defined by the combination of its CDR3 amino acid sequence and its V-gene family, and reads without a unique V-gene family were dropped. In a later analysis, 550 to 650 highly shared, low-generation-probability nucleotide sequences were removed to address suspected cross-contamination and a sequencing artifact. In a later analysis, a clonal expansion index was calculated for each public chain from normalized within-repertoire ranks of inferred template counts. In a later analysis, generation probabilities were computed using a VDJ recombination model fitted to out-of-frame rearrangements, and the results were checked against IGoR. Hypergeometric tests were used in a later analysis to score TCR-TCR, TCR-HLA and TCR-CMV co-occurrence, with a repertoire-size bias correction applied to the TCR pairs. In a later analysis, false discovery rates were estimated by permuting HLA or CMV assignments 20 times. A later analysis grouped co-occurring TCRs with DBSCAN, adding TCRdist sequence similarity when clustering within HLA-allele-positive subsets. Repertoires with fewer than 30,000 or more than 120,000 public chains, plus five repertoires with anomalous nucleotide sharing, were excluded from co-occurrence clustering. TCRdb stores this immuneACCESS table with in-frame sequences only. Part of the clones is absent; in the studies checked, under half of the shortfall reflects unresolved V genes, and no reason is known for the rest. The D gene and trimming were derived from the DNA, and the V and J assignments and clone size from that table. This sample's table carries about 150,000 clones. The top ten clonotypes cover around 1.6% of the sample.

The sample comprised PBMCs. The rearrangement joined TRBV7-3 to TRBJ2-3; TRBD2 fits 7 bases in the junction. This clonotype was sampled from a woman between 50 and 59 years old in good health and CMV-seronegative. Here is the DNA: TGTGCCAGCAGCCCCTTCCGTCGGGGGGAGCTAGATACGCAGTATTTT. Translated, it gives CASSPFRRGELDTQYF.